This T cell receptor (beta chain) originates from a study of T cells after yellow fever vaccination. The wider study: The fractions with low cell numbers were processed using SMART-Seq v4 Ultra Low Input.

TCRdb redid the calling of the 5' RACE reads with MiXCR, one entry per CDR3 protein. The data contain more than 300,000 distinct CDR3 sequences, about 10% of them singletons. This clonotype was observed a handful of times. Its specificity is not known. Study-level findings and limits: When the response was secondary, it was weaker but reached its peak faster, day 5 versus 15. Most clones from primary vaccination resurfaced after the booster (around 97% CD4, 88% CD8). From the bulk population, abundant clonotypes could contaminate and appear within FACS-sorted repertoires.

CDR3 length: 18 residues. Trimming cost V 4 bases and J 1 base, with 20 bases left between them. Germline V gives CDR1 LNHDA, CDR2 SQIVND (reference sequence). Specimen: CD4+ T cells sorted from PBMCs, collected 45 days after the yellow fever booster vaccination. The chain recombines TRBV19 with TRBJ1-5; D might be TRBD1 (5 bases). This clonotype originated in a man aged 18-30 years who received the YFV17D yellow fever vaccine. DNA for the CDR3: TGTGCCAGTAGTACCTCAATCACACAGGACCCAAGCAATCAGCCCCAGCATTTT. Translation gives CASSTSITQDPSNQPQHF.